The 19 T cell receptor beta chains below all came from one sample that was sequenced in a study of shared clonotypes between healthy human individuals. The method was immunoSEQ multiplex PCR; TCRdb's version includes in-frame clones alone and lacks a portion of them. The table records approximately 2.5 million clones, more than 80% of them present only once. What was sequenced was naive CD4+ T cells sorted from blood. The subset: CD45RA+ positively selected. Source of these receptors: a man aged 18 to 29 in good health.

This clone has a single count. This chain uses TRBV10-3 with TRBJ2-5; no clear D. This CDR3 has 16 residues. V shed 6 bases and J shed 0 bases, with 17 bases lying between them. Germline-derived CDR1 and CDR2 are ENHRY and SYGVKD. The CDR3, as DNA: TGTGCCATCAGCCCGACCGTAACGAGCTACCAAGAGACCCAGTACTTC. Translating gives CAISPTVTSYQETQYF.

This clone has only one observation. This chain joins TRBV6-4 and TRBJ2-7; D is possibly TRBD2 (5 bases). Trimming removed 5 bases from V and 0 bases from J, with 11 bases in between. Looked up from germline, CDR1 is MRHNA and CDR2 is SNTAGT. This CDR3 is built from 14 residues. CDR3 region: CASSFGRGSYEQYF. CDR3 coding DNA: TGTGCCAGCAGTTTTGGGAGAGGCTCCTACGAGCAGTACTTC.

The J gene is TRBJ1-1, the V gene TRBV30; 8 nucleotides align to TRBD1. The germline V gene encodes CDR1 GTSNPN and CDR2 SVGIG (reference sequence). V trimming: 5 bases; J trimming: 3 bases; junction bases outside the gene matches: 5. This CDR3 is 13 amino acids long. The CDR3 DNA reads TGTGCCTGGGGACAGGGTAGGGACACTGAAGCTTTCTTT. As protein: CAWGQGRDTEAFF.

This clone was detected only a few times. This specimen includes other DNA sequences encoding the same CDR3. The rearrangement links TRBV10-3 to TRBJ1-1; perhaps TRBD1 as D (5 bases). Trimming shortened V by 4 bases and J by 2 bases, and 8 bases separated the two germline ends. The germline V gene has CDR1 ENHRY and CDR2 SYGVKD. The CDR3 consists of 13 residues. The CDR3 region is CAISVGGNTEAFF. Written as DNA, the CDR3 is TGTGCCATCAGTGTTGGGGGAAACACTGAAGCTTTCTTT.

The chain joins TRBV7-9 to TRBJ2-3; the match to TRBD1 covers 9 bases. This CDR3 is 11 amino acids long. The J segment lost 11 bases and the V segment lost 6 bases, leaving 3 bases of the junction unmatched. The germline gives CDR1 SEHNR, CDR2 FQNEAQ (reference sequence). The CDR3 bases are TGTGCCAGCAGTCAGGACAGGGGGCAGTATTTT. Translated: CASSQDRGQYF.

V and J are TRBV5-1 and TRBJ2-5; 8 nucleotides line up with TRBD1. Germline CDR1 reads SGHRS; CDR2 reads YFSETQ. With 0 bases clipped from V and 2 bases from J, the junction kept 6 bases outside the gene matches. The CDR3 sequence is 16 residues long. The CDR3 protein is CASSLDGTGPQETQYF. The CDR3 DNA follows: TGCGCCAGCAGCTTGGACGGGACAGGCCCTCAAGAGACCCAGTACTTC. Using reference TRBV5-1 and TRBJ2-5 for the parts outside the CDR3, the full variable domain is KAGVTQTPRYLIKTRGQQVTLSCSPISGHRSVSWYQQTPGQGLQFLFEYFSETQRNKGNFPGRFSGRQFSNSRSEMNVSTLELGDSALYLCASSLDGTGPQETQYFGPGTRLLVL.

This rearrangement joins TRBV6-1 to TRBJ1-2; D gene uncertain. Trimming removed 2 bases at V and 1 base at J, with 5 bases between. CDR3 length: 13 residues. Germline V CDR1 and CDR2: MNHNS, SASEGT. DNA for the CDR3: TGTGCCAGCAGTGAACATGGTAACTATGGCTACACCTTC. Amino acid sequence: CASSEHGNYGYTF.

The chain employs TRBV11-2 and TRBJ1-6; a weak D match, TRBD1 (5 bases). The germline gives CDR1 SGHAT, CDR2 FQNNGV. The CDR3 is 14 amino acids. V dropped 2 bases and J dropped 4 bases, with 6 bases sitting between them. This CDR3 reads CASSLSGYNSPLHF. The CDR3 DNA reads as TGTGCCAGCAGCTTATCAGGGTATAATTCACCCCTCCACTTT.

This chain uses TRBV18 with TRBJ1-5, with no clear D. Germline CDR1 KGHSH, CDR2 LQKENI. Trimming took off 4 bases at V and 5 bases at J, with 9 bases between the two ends. The CDR3 extends over 13 amino acids. CDR3 sequence: CASSQSGDQPQHF. For the CDR3, the DNA is TGTGCCAGCTCACAGTCCGGGGATCAGCCCCAGCATTTT.

Worth noting for this clone: Within the sample, other DNA sequences also encode this same CDR3. The chain uses TRBV18 and TRBJ2-7; 10 positions agree with TRBD1. Germline CDR1 KGHSH, CDR2 LQKENI. With 3 bases clipped from V and 3 bases from J, the junction kept 5 bases outside the gene matches. This CDR3 contains 15 residues. For the CDR3, the DNA is TGTGCCAGCTCACCTCGACAGGGGGCAGGCTACGAGCAGTACTTC. This translates into CASSPRQGAGYEQYF.

The chain links TRBV6-1 to TRBJ2-1; 10 bases are a match to TRBD2. Germline V CDR1 and CDR2: MNHNS, SASEGT. CDR3 length equals 14 residues. For the CDR3, the DNA is TGTCTAAGCGGGAGGGCCTCCCCTTACAATGAGCAGTTCTTC. Its translation: CLSGRASPYNEQFF.

The V call is TRBV7-6, the J call TRBJ2-1; 9 bases map to TRBD1. The CDR3 length is 15 residues. The ends lost 5 bases at V and 4 bases at J; junction bases unmatched: 6. Germline V gene data show CDR1 as SGHVS and CDR2 as FNYEAQ. CDR3 DNA: TGTGCCAGCAGCCGGCTGGGACAGGGATACAATGAGCAGTTCTTC. Encoded protein: CASSRLGQGYNEQFF.

This sequence joins TRBV5-4 and TRBJ2-5, with D perhaps TRBD1 or TRBD2 (5 bases each). The germline V gene has CDR1 SGHNT and CDR2 YYREEE (reference sequence). CDR3 length: 14 amino acids. Trimming shortened V by 4 bases and J by 1 base, and 11 bases separated the two germline ends. The CDR3 coding sequence is TGTGCCAGCAGCGTGGCAGGGAGCCAAGAGACCCAGTACTTC. Translating it yields CASSVAGSQETQYF.

About this clone itself: Other nucleotide sequences in the sample specify the same CDR3. The chain combines TRBV4-1 with TRBJ2-7, with TRBD1 matching 9 bases. The CDR3 extends over 15 amino acids. V was pared by 2 bases and J by 2 bases, with 4 bases of the junction left unmatched. Germline V gene sequence: CDR1 MGHRA, CDR2 YSYEKL. The CDR3 sequence is CASSQPGQGTYEQYF. In DNA form, the CDR3 reads TGCGCCAGCAGCCAACCGGGACAGGGAACCTACGAGCAGTACTTC.

This sequence joins TRBV5-1 and TRBJ2-7; weak D call: TRBD2 (5 bases). The ends were cut back, 0 bases at V and 7 bases at J, with 14 bases in the middle. The CDR3 totals 14 residues. Germline assignment: CDR1 SGHRS and CDR2 YFSETQ. This CDR3 is CASSLAGFGGEQYF. The CDR3 bases are TGCGCCAGCAGCTTGGCGGGGTTCGGTGGGGAGCAGTACTTC.

This chain joins TRBV6-6 and TRBJ2-3; D tentatively reads TRBD1 or TRBD2 (5 bases each). The CDR3 is made up of 15 amino acids. Trimming took 3 bases from V and 2 from J, leaving 12 bases between them. CDR1 is MNHNY and CDR2 is SVGAGI in the germline V gene (reference sequence). The DNA for the CDR3 is TGTGCCAGCAGTTATTCCGGGGCCGCCACAGATACGCAGTATTTT. Translated, it gives CASSYSGAATDTQYF.

This chain links TRBV18 with TRBJ2-3; D gene unclear. The germline V gene has CDR1 KGHSH and CDR2 LQKENI. The V gene lost 0 bases and the J gene lost 7 bases, with 8 bases spanning the gap. CDR3 length equals 13 residues. As DNA, the CDR3 is TGTGCCAGCTCACCACCCAGCACGTATACGCAGTATTTT. It is translated as CASSPPSTYTQYF.

This clone showed up just once. The chain has TRBV6-6 and TRBJ2-1, with D possibly being TRBD2 (5 bases). CDR1 and CDR2 (germline): MNHNY, SVGAGI (reference sequence). CDR3 length equals 13 residues. The V end lost 6 bases, the J end lost 12 bases, and 18 bases lay between the germline ends. The CDR3 sequence is CASSVLGEGRQFF. In DNA, the CDR3 is TGTGCCAGCAGCGTTCTCGGGGAAGGACGGCAGTTCTTC.

The table lists this clone with a count of one. V gene TRBV5-6 combines with J gene TRBJ2-1, with 11 bases identical to TRBD1. V shed 4 bases, J shed 6 bases, and the junction held 6 bases outside the gene matches. Germline V lookup: CDR1 SGHDT, CDR2 YYEEEE. This CDR3 has 15 amino acids. CDR3 amino acids: CASSPGQGGINEQFF. Written as DNA, the CDR3 is TGTGCCAGCAGCCCGGGACAGGGGGGTATCAATGAGCAGTTCTTC.